This T cell receptor beta chain is drawn from a study of low-dose radiotherapy and immunotherapy resistance in tumors. The overall study: One day before radiation and immunotherapy, intravenous cyclophosphamide 200 mg/m2 was administered, with this repeated every two weeks. Oral aspirin at 300 mg was taken daily by patients for four cycles, beginning on cycle 1 day 1.

With TRAV- and TRBV-specific primers, first-strand cDNA was made, covering the alpha and beta chains. TCR amplification involved around 22 PCR cycles with a constant-region primer and V-primer adapter. TCRdb re-called the reads through MiXCR, storing one row per CDR3 protein. The data hold around 64,000 distinct CDR3 sequences, with about 25% observed a single time. This CDR3 contains 18 residues. V lost 0 bases and J 10 bases, leaving 26 bases between the germline ends. Looked up from germline, CDR1 is SGHRS and CDR2 is YFSETQ. This clonotype was detected only a few times. Given a far larger clone just one base away, this is likely a sequencing read error. The time point here: before trial treatment. The therapy administered to donors comprised nivolumab, ipilimumab, aspirin, low-dose cyclophosphamide and low-dose radiotherapy. Advanced solid tumors without tumor-infiltrating lymphocytes were required for inclusion.

The sample here was PBMCs, taken before treatment. The TCR sequence derives from a male donor with rectosigmoid adenocarcinoma. This rearrangement joins TRBV5-1 to TRBJ2-1; D might be TRBD2 (5 bases). The CDR3 bases are TGCGCCAGCAGCTTGGGTATTCTTGGAGGCAGGAACTCCTACGAGCAGTTCTTC. It is translated as CASSLGILGGRNSYEQFF.